The 7 T cell receptor beta chains reported below all come from one sample, sequenced in a study of cytomegalovirus exposure and HLA in healthy donors. A multiplex PCR was run with 60 Vbeta primers and 13 Jbeta primers. Assay used: immunoSEQ multiplex PCR; TCRdb lists only in-frame clones, some missing. Among about 150,000 clones listed, around 75% were seen once. The sample taken for sequencing was PBMCs. The origin of the receptors is a male donor in good health and CMV-seronegative.

Worth noting for this clone: Additional DNA sequences in this sample encode the identical CDR3. The rearrangement links TRBV18 to TRBJ1-5; tentatively, D is TRBD1 (6 bases). Germline lookup yields CDR1 KGHSH and CDR2 LQKENI. The CDR3 loop spans 17 amino acids. V lost 6 bases, J lost 2 bases, and 20 bases lay in between. CDR3 nucleotides: TGTGCCAGCTCGCCCTCGACAGGTATTATAGGCAATCAGCCCCAGCATTTT. This codes for CASSPSTGIIGNQPQHF. The full variable domain, in which reference TRBV18 and TRBJ1-5 provide the parts outside the CDR3, is NAGVMQNPRHLVRRRGQEARLRCSPMKGHSHVYWYRQLPEEGLKFMVYLQKENIIDESGMPKERFSAEFPKEGPSILRIQQVVRGDSAAYFCASSPSTGIIGNQPQHFGDGTRLSIL.

The rearrangement links TRBV5-1 to TRBJ2-1, with TRBD1 identical over 7 bases. Trimming at V came to 10 bases and at J to 8 bases, leaving 9 bases not matched to a gene. The CDR3 runs to 12 residues. Germline CDR1 and CDR2: SGHRS and YFSETQ. CDR3 nucleotide sequence: TGCGCCTCCGGGGACAGAATGGATGAGCAGTTCTTC. Translating it yields CASGDRMDEQFF.

CDR3 loop: CASSFPGQVFSGANVLTF. CDR3 bases: TGTGCCAGCAGCTTTCCGGGACAGGTTTTCTCCGGGGCCAACGTCCTGACTTTC. The genes are TRBV5-4 and TRBJ2-6; the match to TRBD1 covers 8 bases. There are 18 residues in the CDR3. Germline CDR1 reads SGHNT; CDR2 reads YYREEE (reference sequence). Trimming cost V 2 bases and J 4 bases; bases outside gene matches: 11.

The chain carries TRBV4-1 and TRBJ2-2, with 7 bases that match TRBD1. This CDR3 comprises 15 residues. J lost 6 bases, V lost 0 bases, and 4 bases had no gene match. Germline loops: CDR1 MGHRA, CDR2 YSYEKL. In DNA, the CDR3 is TGCGCCAGCAGCCAAGATTTAGGGGGCGCCGGGGAGCTGTTTTTT. It translates to CASSQDLGGAGELFF.

A few counts support this clone. The chain employs TRBV30 and TRBJ2-3; 8 bases line up with TRBD1. CDR3 length equals 13 residues. Unmatched junction bases numbered 5, after V lost 5 bases and J lost 4 bases. Germline CDR1 is GTSNPN and CDR2 is SVGIG (reference sequence). CDR3 DNA: TGTGCCTGGCGGACAGGGTTGGCAGATACGCAGTATTTT. The encoded protein is CAWRTGLADTQYF. The variable domain in full, completed from reference TRBV30 and TRBJ2-3, reads SQTIHQWPATLVQPVGSPLSLECTVEGTSNPNLYWYRQAAGRGLQLLFYSVGIGQISSEVPQNLSASRPQDRQFILSSKKLLLSDSGFYLCAWRTGLADTQYFGPGTRLTVL.

This chain links TRBV7-2 with TRBJ2-5, with TRBD1 matching over 7 bases. This CDR3 spans 15 amino acids. CDR1 is SGHTA and CDR2 is FQGNSA in the germline V gene. V lost 5 bases to trimming and J lost 11 bases; unmatched junction nucleotides: 17. The CDR3 nucleotides are TGTGCCAGCAGCCTTGGGACAGCCCCAGCTTGGGTGCAGTACTTC. Its translation: CASSLGTAPAWVQYF. Full variable domain (outside the CDR3, taken from reference TRBV7-2 and TRBJ2-5): GAGVSQSPSNKVTEKGKDVELRCDPISGHTALYWYRQSLGQGLEFLIYFQGNSAPDKSGLPSDRFSAERTGGSVSTLTIQRTQQEDSAVYLCASSLGTAPAWVQYFGPGTRLLVL.

The J gene is TRBJ2-7, the V gene TRBV7-9, with 9 bases matching TRBD2. CDR1 and CDR2 from the germline V gene are SEHNR and FQNEAQ (reference sequence). V lost 5 bases to trimming and J lost 5 bases; unmatched junction nucleotides: 16. The CDR3 covers 17 residues. For the CDR3, the DNA is TGTGCCAGCAGCGCCCGGAGGGGTAGCGGGAGTAGTAACGAGCAGTACTTC. It codes for CASSARRGSGSSNEQYF.